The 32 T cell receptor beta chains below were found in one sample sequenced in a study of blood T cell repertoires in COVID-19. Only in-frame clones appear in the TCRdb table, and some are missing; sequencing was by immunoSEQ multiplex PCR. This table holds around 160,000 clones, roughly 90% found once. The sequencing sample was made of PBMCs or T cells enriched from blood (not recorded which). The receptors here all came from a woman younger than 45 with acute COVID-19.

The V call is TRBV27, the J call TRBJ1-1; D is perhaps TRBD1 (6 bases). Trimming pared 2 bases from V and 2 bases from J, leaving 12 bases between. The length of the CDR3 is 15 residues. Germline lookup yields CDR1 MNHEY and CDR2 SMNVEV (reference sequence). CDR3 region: CASSLGGHINTEAFF. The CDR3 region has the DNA TGTGCCAGCAGTTTAGGGGGACACATCAACACTGAAGCTTTCTTT.

CDR3 DNA: TGCGCCAGCAGCTTGGTTGCAGACACCTACGAGCAGTACTTC. As protein: CASSLVADTYEQYF. This chain connects TRBV5-1 to TRBJ2-7; no firm D call. V lost 0 bases to trimming and J lost 2 bases, with 9 bases between them. Germline V CDR1 and CDR2: SGHRS, YFSETQ. The CDR3 extends over 14 amino acids.

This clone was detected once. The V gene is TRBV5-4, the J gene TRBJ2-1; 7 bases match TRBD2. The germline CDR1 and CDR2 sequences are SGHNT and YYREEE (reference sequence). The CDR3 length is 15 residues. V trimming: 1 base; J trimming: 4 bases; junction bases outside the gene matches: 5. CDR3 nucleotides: TGTGCCAGCAGCTTGACGGGAGGAAATTACAATGAGCAGTTCTTC. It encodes CASSLTGGNYNEQFF.

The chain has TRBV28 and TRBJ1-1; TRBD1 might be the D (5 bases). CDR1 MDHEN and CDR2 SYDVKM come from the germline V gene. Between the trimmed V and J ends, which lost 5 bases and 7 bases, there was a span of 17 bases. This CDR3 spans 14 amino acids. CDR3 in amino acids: CASSTMDMTGEAFF. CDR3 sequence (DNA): TGTGCCAGCAGTACGATGGACATGACCGGTGAAGCTTTCTTT.

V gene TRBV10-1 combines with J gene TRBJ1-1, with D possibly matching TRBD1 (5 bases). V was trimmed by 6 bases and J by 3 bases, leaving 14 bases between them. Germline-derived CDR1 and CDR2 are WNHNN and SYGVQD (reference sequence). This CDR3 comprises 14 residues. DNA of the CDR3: TGCGCCAGCAGGGGGGGGAGTCCGGACACTGAAGCTTTCTTT. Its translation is CASRGGSPDTEAFF.

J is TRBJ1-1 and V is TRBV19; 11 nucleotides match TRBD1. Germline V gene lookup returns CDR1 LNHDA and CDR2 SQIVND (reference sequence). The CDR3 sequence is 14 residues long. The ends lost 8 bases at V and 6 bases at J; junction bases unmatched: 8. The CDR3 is CASLSGQGVAEAFF. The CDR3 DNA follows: TGTGCCAGTCTTTCGGGACAGGGGGTTGCTGAAGCTTTCTTT.

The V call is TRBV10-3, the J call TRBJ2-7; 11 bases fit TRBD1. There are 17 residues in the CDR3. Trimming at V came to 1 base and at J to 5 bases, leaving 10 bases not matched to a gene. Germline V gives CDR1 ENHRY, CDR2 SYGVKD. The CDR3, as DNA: TGTGCCATCAGTGAGTTTCAGGGGGACAGGGGGGCCCACGAGCAGTACTTC. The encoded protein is CAISEFQGDRGAHEQYF.

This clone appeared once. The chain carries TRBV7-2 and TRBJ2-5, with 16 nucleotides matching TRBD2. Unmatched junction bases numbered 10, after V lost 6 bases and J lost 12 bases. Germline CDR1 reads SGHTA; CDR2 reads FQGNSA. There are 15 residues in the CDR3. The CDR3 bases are TGTGCCAGCAGTCCAGTAACCGGGACTAGCGGGAGGGAGTACTTC. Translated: CASSPVTGTSGREYF.

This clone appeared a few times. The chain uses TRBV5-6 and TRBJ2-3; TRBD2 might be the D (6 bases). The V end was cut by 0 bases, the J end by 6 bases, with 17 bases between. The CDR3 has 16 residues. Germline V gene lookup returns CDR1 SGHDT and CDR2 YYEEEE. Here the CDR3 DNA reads TGTGCCAGCAGCTTGGATTTCGGCGGGATCGGGGATACGCAGTATTTT. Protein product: CASSLDFGGIGDTQYF. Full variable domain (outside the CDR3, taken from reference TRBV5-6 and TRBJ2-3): DAGVTQSPTHLIKTRGQQVTLRCSPKSGHDTVSWYQQALGQGPQFIFQYYEEEERQRGNFPDRFSGHQFPNYSSELNVNALLLGDSALYLCASSLDFGGIGDTQYFGPGTRLTVL.

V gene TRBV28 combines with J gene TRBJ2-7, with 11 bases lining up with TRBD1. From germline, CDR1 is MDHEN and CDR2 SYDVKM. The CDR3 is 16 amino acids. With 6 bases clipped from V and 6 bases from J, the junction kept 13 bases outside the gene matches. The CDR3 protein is CASSPRGLGQGVEQYF. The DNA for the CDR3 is TGTGCCAGCAGCCCCAGGGGACTGGGACAGGGGGTCGAGCAGTACTTC.

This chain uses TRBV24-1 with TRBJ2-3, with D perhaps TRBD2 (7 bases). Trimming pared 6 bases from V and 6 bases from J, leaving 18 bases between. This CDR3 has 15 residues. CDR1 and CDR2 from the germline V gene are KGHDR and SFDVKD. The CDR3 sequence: CATSLCGGGLDTQYF. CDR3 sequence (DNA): TGTGCCACCAGTCTCTGCGGGGGCGGTTTGGATACGCAGTATTTT.

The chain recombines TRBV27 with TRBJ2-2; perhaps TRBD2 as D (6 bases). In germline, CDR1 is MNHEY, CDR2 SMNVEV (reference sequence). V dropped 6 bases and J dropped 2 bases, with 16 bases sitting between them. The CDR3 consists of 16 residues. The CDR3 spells CASSPPGLPNTGELFF. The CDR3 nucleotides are TGTGCCAGCAGCCCCCCCGGACTACCAAACACCGGGGAGCTGTTTTTT.

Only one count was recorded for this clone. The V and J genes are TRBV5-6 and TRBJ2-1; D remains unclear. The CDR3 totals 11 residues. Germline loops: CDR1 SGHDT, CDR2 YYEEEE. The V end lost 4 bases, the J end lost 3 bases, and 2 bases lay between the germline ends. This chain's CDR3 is CASSLYNEQFF. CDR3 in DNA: TGTGCCAGCAGCCTCTACAATGAGCAGTTCTTC.

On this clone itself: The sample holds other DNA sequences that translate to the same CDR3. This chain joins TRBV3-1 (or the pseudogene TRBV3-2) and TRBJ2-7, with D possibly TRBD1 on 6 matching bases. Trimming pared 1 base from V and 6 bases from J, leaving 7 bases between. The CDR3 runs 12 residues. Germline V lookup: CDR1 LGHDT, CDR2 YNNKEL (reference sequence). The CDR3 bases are TGTGCCAGCAGCCAAGGAGGGGGCGAGCAGTACTTC. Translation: CASSQGGGEQYF.

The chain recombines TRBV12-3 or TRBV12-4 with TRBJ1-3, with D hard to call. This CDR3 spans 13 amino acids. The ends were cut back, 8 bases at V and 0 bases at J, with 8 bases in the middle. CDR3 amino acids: CASRGSSGNTIYF. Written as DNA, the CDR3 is TGTGCCAGCCGAGGGAGCTCTGGAAACACCATATATTTT.

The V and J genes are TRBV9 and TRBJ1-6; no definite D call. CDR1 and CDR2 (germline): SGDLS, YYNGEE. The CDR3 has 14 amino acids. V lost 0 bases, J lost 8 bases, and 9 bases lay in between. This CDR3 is CASSVAVTDSPLHF. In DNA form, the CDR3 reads TGTGCCAGCAGCGTAGCTGTCACAGATTCACCCCTCCACTTT.

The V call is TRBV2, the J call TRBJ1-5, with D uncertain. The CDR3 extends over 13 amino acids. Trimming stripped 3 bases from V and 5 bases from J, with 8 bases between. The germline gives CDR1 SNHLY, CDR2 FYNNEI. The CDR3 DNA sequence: TGTGCCAGCAGTGACGGGATGGATCAGCCCCAGCATTTT. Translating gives CASSDGMDQPQHF.

The CDR3 sequence: CATSDPGQGDEKLFF. The CDR3 DNA sequence: TGTGCCACCAGTGATCCGGGACAGGGGGATGAAAAACTGTTTTTT. V is TRBV24-1 and J is TRBJ1-4; TRBD1 agrees at 11 bases. Germline values: CDR1 KGHDR, CDR2 SFDVKD. J gave up 6 bases and V 3 bases, and 2 bases lay outside the gene matches. The CDR3 consists of 15 residues.

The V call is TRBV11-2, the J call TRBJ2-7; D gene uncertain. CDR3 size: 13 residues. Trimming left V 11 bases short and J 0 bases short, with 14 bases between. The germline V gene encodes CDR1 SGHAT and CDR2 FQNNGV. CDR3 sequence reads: CAVLSKSSYEQYF. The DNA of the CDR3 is TGTGCCGTCCTTAGCAAATCCTCCTACGAGCAGTACTTC.

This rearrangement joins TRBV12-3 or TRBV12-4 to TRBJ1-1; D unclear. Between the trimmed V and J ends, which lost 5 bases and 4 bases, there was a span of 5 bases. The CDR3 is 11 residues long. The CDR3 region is CASSEFTEAFF. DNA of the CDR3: TGTGCCAGCAGTGAGTTCACTGAAGCTTTCTTT.

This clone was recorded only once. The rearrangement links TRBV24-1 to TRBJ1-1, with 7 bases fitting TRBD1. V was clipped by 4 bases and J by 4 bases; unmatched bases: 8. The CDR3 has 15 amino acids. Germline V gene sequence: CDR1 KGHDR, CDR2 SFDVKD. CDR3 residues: CATSEPTGCLTEAFF. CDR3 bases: TGTGCCACCAGTGAACCGACAGGGTGTCTCACTGAAGCTTTCTTT.

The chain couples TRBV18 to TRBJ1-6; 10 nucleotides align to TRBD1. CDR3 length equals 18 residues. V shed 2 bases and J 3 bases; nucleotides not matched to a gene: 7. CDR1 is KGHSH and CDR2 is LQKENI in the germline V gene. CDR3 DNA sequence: TGTGCCAGCTCACCAACGGACAGGGGGGGCGGCTATAATTCACCCCTCCACTTT. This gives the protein CASSPTDRGGGYNSPLHF.

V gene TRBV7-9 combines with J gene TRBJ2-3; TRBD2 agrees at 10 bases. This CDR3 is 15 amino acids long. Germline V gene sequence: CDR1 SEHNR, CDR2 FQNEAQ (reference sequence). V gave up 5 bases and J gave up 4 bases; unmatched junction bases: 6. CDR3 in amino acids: CASSPSGLAPDTQYF. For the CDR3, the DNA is TGTGCCAGCAGCCCATCGGGACTAGCGCCAGATACGCAGTATTTT.

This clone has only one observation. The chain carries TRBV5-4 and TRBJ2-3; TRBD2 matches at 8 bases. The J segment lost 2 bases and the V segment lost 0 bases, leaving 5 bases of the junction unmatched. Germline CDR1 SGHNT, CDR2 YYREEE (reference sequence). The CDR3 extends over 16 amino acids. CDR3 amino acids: CASSLASGGLTDTQYF. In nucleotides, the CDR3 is TGTGCCAGCAGCTTGGCGTCGGGGGGGCTCACAGATACGCAGTATTTT.

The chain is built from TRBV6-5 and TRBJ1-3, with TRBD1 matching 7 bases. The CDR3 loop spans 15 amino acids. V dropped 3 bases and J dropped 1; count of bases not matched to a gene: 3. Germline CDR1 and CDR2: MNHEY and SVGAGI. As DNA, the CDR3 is TGTGCCAGCAGTTATACAGGGGATTCTGGAAACACCATATATTTT. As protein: CASSYTGDSGNTIYF.

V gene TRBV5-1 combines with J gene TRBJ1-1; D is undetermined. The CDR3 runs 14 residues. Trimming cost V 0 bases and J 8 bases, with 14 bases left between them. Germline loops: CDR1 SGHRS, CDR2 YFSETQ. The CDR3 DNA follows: TGCGCCAGCAGCTTGGTTGGGAGAGGCACCGAAGCTTTCTTT. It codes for CASSLVGRGTEAFF.

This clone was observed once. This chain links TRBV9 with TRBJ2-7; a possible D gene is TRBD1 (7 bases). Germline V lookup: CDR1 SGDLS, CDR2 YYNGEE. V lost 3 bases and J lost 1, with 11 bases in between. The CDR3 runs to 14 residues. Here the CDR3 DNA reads TGTGCCAGCAGCGCGACAGGGACTTCCTACGAGCAGTACTTC. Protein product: CASSATGTSYEQYF.

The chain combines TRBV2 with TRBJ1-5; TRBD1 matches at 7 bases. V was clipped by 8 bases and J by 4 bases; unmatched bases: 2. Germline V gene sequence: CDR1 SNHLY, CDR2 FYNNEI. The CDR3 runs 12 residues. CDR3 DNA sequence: TGTGCCAGCCGGGACAGAAATCAGCCCCAGCATTTT. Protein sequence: CASRDRNQPQHF.

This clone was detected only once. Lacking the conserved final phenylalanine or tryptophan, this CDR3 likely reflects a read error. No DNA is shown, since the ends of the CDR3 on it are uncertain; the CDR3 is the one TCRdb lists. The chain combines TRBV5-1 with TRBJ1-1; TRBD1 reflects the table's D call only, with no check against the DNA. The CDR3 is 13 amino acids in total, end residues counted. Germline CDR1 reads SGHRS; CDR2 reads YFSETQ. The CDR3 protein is CASSLTGTGDTRL.

CDR3 region: CASSFQGTGNTIYF. The CDR3 DNA is TGTGCCAGCAGTTTCCAGGGGACGGGAAACACCATATATTTT. The chain is built from TRBV28 and TRBJ1-3; maybe TRBD1 (6 bases). Germline CDR1 is MDHEN and CDR2 is SYDVKM. CDR3 size: 14 residues. The V end lost 3 bases, the J end lost 4 bases, and 10 bases lay between the germline ends. Supplemented by reference TRBV28 and TRBJ1-3, the full variable domain reads DVKVTQSSRYLVKRTGEKVFLECVQDMDHENMFWYRQDPGLGLRLIYFSYDVKMKEKGDIPEGYSVSREKKERFSLILESASTNQTSMYLCASSFQGTGNTIYFGEGSWLTVV.

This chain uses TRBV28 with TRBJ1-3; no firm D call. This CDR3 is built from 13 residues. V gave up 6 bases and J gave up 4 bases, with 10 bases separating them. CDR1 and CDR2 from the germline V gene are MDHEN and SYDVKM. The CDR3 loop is CASRQTGGNTIYF. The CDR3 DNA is TGTGCCAGCAGGCAGACGGGGGGAAACACCATATATTTT.

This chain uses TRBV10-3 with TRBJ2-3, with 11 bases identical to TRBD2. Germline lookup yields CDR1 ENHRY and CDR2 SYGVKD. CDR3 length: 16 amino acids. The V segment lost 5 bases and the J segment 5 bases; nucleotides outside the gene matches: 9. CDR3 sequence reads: CAISSIAGGPGDTQYF. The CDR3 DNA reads TGTGCCATCAGTTCAATAGCGGGAGGGCCGGGAGATACGCAGTATTTT.